The rows below give T cell receptor beta chains drawn from one sample of a study of CD8+ T cells in alopecia areata. This table comes from immunoSEQ multiplex PCR, and its TCRdb copy is limited to in-frame clones, with some not included. The repertoire holds 190,000 or so clones, with around 50% as singletons. Sequenced here: CD8+ T cells sorted from blood, sampled at week 24, from a patient treated with tofacitinib. These receptors were taken from a human donor with alopecia areata. Both conserved end residues are part of each CDR3. D genes are given only for firm matches. Rows may omit the clone size; those that give it use once, few, many or a size class.

V,D,J,size,DNA,CDR3
TRBV4-2,-,TRBJ2-7,-,TGTGCCAGCAGCCAAAAAGTTCAAACGGACACTTACTACGAGCAGTACTTC,CASSQKVQTDTYYEQYF
TRBV7-9,-,TRBJ2-4,-,TGTGCCAGCAGCCCCGTGGACGCCAAAAACATTCAGTACTTC,CASSPVDAKNIQYF
TRBV2,TRBD2,TRBJ2-3,few,TGTGCCGATACAGGAACTAGCGGCACAGATACGCAGTATTTT,CADTGTSGTDTQYF
TRBV7-6,TRBD1,TRBJ2-3,few,TGTGCCAGCAGCTCGATCGACAGGGCAAAGACAGATACGCAGTATTTT,CASSSIDRAKTDTQYF
TRBV10-2,TRBD1,TRBJ1-2,-,TGCGCCAGCAGTCCCGACAGGGGGGATGGCTACACCTTC,CASSPDRGDGYTF
TRBV13,-,TRBJ1-2,once,TGTGCCAGCAGCTTAGGCGGGTCGGGAGTTACTAACTATGGCTACACCTTC,CASSLGGSGVTNYGYTF
TRBV25-1,-,TRBJ2-7,few,TGTGCCACCAAACCGGGGGACTCCTCCTACGAGCAGTACTTC,CATKPGDSSYEQYF
TRBV5-6,TRBD1,TRBJ2-7,-,TGTGCCAGCAGCGGGGGACAGTTTAACAACGAGCAGTACTTC,CASSGGQFNNEQYF
TRBV5-1,-,TRBJ2-3,-,TGCGCCAGCAGCTACCGTAGCGGAAACACAGATACGCAGTATTTT,CASSYRSGNTDTQYF
TRBV5-1,TRBD2,TRBJ2-5,-,TGCGCCAGCAGCTTGTTGGCGGGGGGGAGAGAGACCCAGTACTTC,CASSLLAGGRETQYF
TRBV7-8,-,TRBJ1-6,-,TGTGCCAGCAGCTTAGCGCGAAAGATGACGCTCCACTTT,CASSLARKMTLHF
TRBV29-1,-,TRBJ1-1,-,TGCAGCGTTGTAAGGGGGAACACTGAAGCTTTCTTT,CSVVRGNTEAFF
TRBV5-1,-,TRBJ1-2,-,TGCGCCAGCAGCTTGGTTCCAACCACTACCTATGGCTACACCTTC,CASSLVPTTTYGYTF
TRBV4-2,TRBD2,TRBJ2-2,-,TGTGCCAGCAAGGTCATAGCGGGGGGTTTAATTGGGGAGCTGTTTTTT,CASKVIAGGLIGELFF
TRBV12-5,-,TRBJ2-7,-,TGTGCTAGTGGTACTGGACAGACCGAGCAGTACTTC,CASGTGQTEQYF
TRBV10-3,-,TRBJ2-3,-,TGTGCCACCGAGGAGTCCCCCTACACAGATACGCAGTATTTT,CATEESPYTDTQYF
TRBV10-2,-,TRBJ2-3,-,TGCGCCAGCAGTGATACGGGGTCCGCGGTACATACGCAGTATTTT,CASSDTGSAVHTQYF
TRBV10-3,-,TRBJ1-4,-,TGTGCCATCAGTGATGCAGCCAAATCAACTAATGAAAAACTGTTTTTT,CAISDAAKSTNEKLFF
TRBV27,-,TRBJ1-4,-,TGTGCCAGCAGTTTAGTACCAAGGGATCGGGAAAAACTGTTTTTT,CASSLVPRDREKLFF
TRBV27,-,TRBJ2-1,-,TGTGCCAGCAGTTTATGGGGGGCAGGGGAGCAGTTCTTC,CASSLWGAGEQFF
TRBV7-9,-,TRBJ1-1,-,TGTGCCAGCAGGGAATTGGGGACCAAGAGCTTT,CASRELGTKSF
TRBV5-6,TRBD2,TRBJ2-5,-,TGTGCCAGCAGCTTGGGACTAGCGGTCTTGCAGTACTTC,CASSLGLAVLQYF
TRBV28,-,TRBJ1-4,-,TGTGCCAGCACTGTTCCGGCGGCTAATGAAAAACTGTTTTTT,CASTVPAANEKLFF
TRBV30,-,TRBJ1-5,once,TGTGCCTGGAGTGGGACAGCTAGCAATCAGCCCCAGCATTTT,CAWSGTASNQPQHF
TRBV2,TRBD1,TRBJ2-5,few,TGTGCCAGCGGAGGGCAGGGGGCGGAAGAGACCCAGTACTTC,CASGGQGAEETQYF
TRBV30,TRBD1,TRBJ1-1,-,TGTGCCTGTAATGACTTGAAACAGGGGATAGGGGCTGAAGCTTTCTTT,CACNDLKQGIGAEAFF
TRBV4-1,TRBD1,TRBJ1-5,-,TGCGCCAGCAGCCAAGATGACAGGGGCTGGAATCAGCCCCAGCATTTT,CASSQDDRGWNQPQHF
TRBV29-1,TRBD1,TRBJ1-2,once,TGCAGCGTAGAGGGACAGGTATATGGCTATGGCTACACCTTC,CSVEGQVYGYGYTF
TRBV12-5,TRBD1,TRBJ2-7,-,TGTGCTAGTGGTGGCAGGGGGTCCTACGAGCAGTACTTC,CASGGRGSYEQYF
TRBV5-6,-,TRBJ2-7,-,TGTGCCAGCAGCGGGGGACATTACTACGAGCAGTACTTC,CASSGGHYYEQYF
TRBV9,TRBD1,TRBJ1-2,-,TGTGCCAGCAGCGTCGATCCGACAGGGTCTAACTATGGCTACACCTTC,CASSVDPTGSNYGYTF
TRBV7-9,-,TRBJ2-7,-,TGTGCCAGCAGCCAGCGAGGAGCCTACGAGCAGTACTTC,CASSQRGAYEQYF
TRBV4-1,-,TRBJ1-2,-,TGCGCCAGCAGCCAGGGGTTGTCTGCCTATGGCTACACCTTC,CASSQGLSAYGYTF
TRBV29-1,-,TRBJ1-2,-,TGCAGCGTTGACCGACAACCAAACCCGAACTATGGCTACACCTTC,CSVDRQPNPNYGYTF
TRBV9,-,TRBJ1-6,few,TGTGCCAGCAGCGTAGCAGGCTTATATAATTCACCCCTCCACTTT,CASSVAGLYNSPLHF
TRBV5-1,-,TRBJ2-7,-,TGCGCCAGCAGCTTGACAGGGTTGAACTACGAGCAGTACTTC,CASSLTGLNYEQYF
TRBV5-6,-,TRBJ2-7,-,TGTGCCAGCAGCTCCGACAGGAGGGGCAAACGCGAGCAGTACTTC,CASSSDRRGKREQYF
TRBV5-6,-,TRBJ2-7,-,TGTGCCAGCACCAAGGCTCCGGGATACGAGCAGTACTTC,CASTKAPGYEQYF
TRBV30,-,TRBJ1-5,-,TGTGCCTGGAGGGATGGAGATGCGCAGCATTTT,CAWRDGDAQHF
TRBV6-5,-,TRBJ1-1,once,TGTGCCAGCAGTTACTCGAGACACCCGAACACTGAAGCTTTCTTT,CASSYSRHPNTEAFF
TRBV19,TRBD1,TRBJ1-2,once,TGTGCCAGTAGGGGCGGGGACAGACACGGCTACACCTTC,CASRGGDRHGYTF
TRBV9,-,TRBJ1-2,-,TGTGCCAGCAGCCCCTACGATGACAGAAAACCCGTGGTTGGCTACACCTTC,CASSPYDDRKPVVGYTF
TRBV29-1,-,TRBJ2-5,few,TGCAGCGGATTCGAAGAGACCCAGTACTTC,CSGFEETQYF
TRBV4-1,-,TRBJ1-1,few,TGCGCCAGCAGCCACAGCATAAGGTGGGAAGCTTTCTTT,CASSHSIRWEAFF
TRBV30,-,TRBJ1-6,-,TGTGCCTGGGGGGGCATGAATTCACCCCTCCACTTT,CAWGGMNSPLHF
TRBV6-5,-,TRBJ1-2,few,TGTGCCAGCAGTGCCGGGAGAAACTATGGCTACACCTTC,CASSAGRNYGYTF
TRBV29-1,-,TRBJ1-1,-,TGCAGCGTTGAAGGGTGGGGGGGCGCCCCCACTGAAGCTTTCTTT,CSVEGWGGAPTEAFF
TRBV30,-,TRBJ1-5,few,TGTGCCTGGAGTGTAGGGGCCGGCAATCAGCCCCAGCATTTT,CAWSVGAGNQPQHF
TRBV27,TRBD2,TRBJ2-1,-,TGTGCCAGCAGTTTCCCCCTCAGCGGGGGTCACAATGAGCAGTTCTTC,CASSFPLSGGHNEQFF
TRBV29-1,-,TRBJ2-5,-,TGCAGCGTTAATATCCAAGAGACCCAGTACTTC,CSVNIQETQYF
TRBV7-9,-,TRBJ2-3,-,TGTGCCTTCCCTAGCTATAGCACAGATACGCAGTATTTT,CAFPSYSTDTQYF
TRBV27,-,TRBJ2-1,few,TGTGCCAGCAGTGCGTCCAGGATCAATGAGCAGTTCTTC,CASSASRINEQFF
TRBV27,-,TRBJ1-1,-,TGTGCCAGCAGTTTATCATGGAATCGGAGGAGGTGGGGACTCACTGAAGCTTTCTTT,CASSLSWNRRRWGLTEAFF
TRBV27,-,TRBJ1-5,few,TGTGCCAGCAGCCCTGGTGGCAATCAGCCCCAGCATTTT,CASSPGGNQPQHF
TRBV4-2,-,TRBJ2-7,-,TGTGCCAGCAGCCAAGGGGGGGACAGCTCCTACGAGCAGTACTTC,CASSQGGDSSYEQYF